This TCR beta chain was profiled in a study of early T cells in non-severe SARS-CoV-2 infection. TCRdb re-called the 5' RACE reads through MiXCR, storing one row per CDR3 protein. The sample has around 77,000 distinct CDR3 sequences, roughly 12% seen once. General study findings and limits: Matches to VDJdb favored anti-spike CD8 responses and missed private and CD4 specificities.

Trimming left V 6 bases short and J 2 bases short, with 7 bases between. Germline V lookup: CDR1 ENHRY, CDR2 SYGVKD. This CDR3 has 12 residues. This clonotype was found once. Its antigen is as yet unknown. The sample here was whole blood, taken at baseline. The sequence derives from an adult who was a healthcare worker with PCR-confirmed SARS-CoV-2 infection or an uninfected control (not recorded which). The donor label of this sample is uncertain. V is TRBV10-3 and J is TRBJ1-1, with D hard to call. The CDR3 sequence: CAISDINTEAFF. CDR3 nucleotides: TGTGCCATCAGCGATATCAACACTGAAGCTTTCTTT.